Shown below are 9 T cell receptor beta chains from a single sample sequenced in a study of cytomegalovirus exposure and HLA in healthy donors. PCR was performed using 60 Vbeta and 13 Jbeta primers. The repertoire was sequenced with immunoSEQ multiplex PCR; TCRdb's copy has only in-frame clones and lacks some. The sample records roughly 160,000 clones, around 73% being singletons. Specimen: PBMCs. These receptors were obtained from a woman younger than 35 in good health and CMV-seropositive.

The V gene is TRBV11-3, the J gene TRBJ2-3; 7 positions match TRBD1. CDR1 is SGHNT and CDR2 is YENEEA in the germline V gene. This CDR3 region has 16 residues. V was pared by 5 bases and J by 4 bases, with 12 bases of the junction left unmatched. The CDR3 DNA sequence: TGTGCCAGCAGCACCGGGGACAGTGTGAGGGCAGATACGCAGTATTTT. It translates to CASSTGDSVRADTQYF.

This clone has just a few counts. V usage is TRBV7-2 and J usage is TRBJ1-1, with 7 bases lining up with TRBD1. Per germline, CDR1 SGHTA and CDR2 FQGNSA. V lost 4 bases and J lost 2; bases outside the gene matches: 10. The CDR3 consists of 16 residues. The chain's CDR3 is CASSSPRRTGNTEAFF. CDR3 coding DNA: TGTGCCAGCAGCTCCCCCCGCCGGACAGGAAACACTGAAGCTTTCTTT.

The chain combines TRBV28 with TRBJ1-4; D is ambiguous. V lost 5 bases and J lost 0, with 10 bases in between. The CDR3 is 15 residues long. Germline loops: CDR1 MDHEN, CDR2 SYDVKM. Written as DNA, the CDR3 is TGTGCCAGCAGTCCTAGGTCGCCAACTAATGAAAAACTGTTTTTT. Residues: CASSPRSPTNEKLFF.

This chain connects TRBV2 to TRBJ2-5, with a weak D call TRBD1 (8 bases). The germline V gene encodes CDR1 SNHLY and CDR2 FYNNEI. V lost 5 bases, J lost 0 bases, and 19 bases lay in between. The CDR3 is 17 residues long. CDR3 loop: CASSSQGGSTYQETQYF. The CDR3 region has the DNA TGTGCCAGCAGTTCACAGGGGGGGTCTACCTACCAAGAGACCCAGTACTTC.

This clone was counted between two and nine times. The chain couples TRBV2 to TRBJ1-5, with D perhaps matching TRBD1 (6 bases). Deletions cut 6 bases from V and 4 bases from J, with 10 bases between. The CDR3 contains 13 residues. The germline gives CDR1 SNHLY, CDR2 FYNNEI. Here the CDR3 DNA reads TGTGCCAGCAGGGGGGCCATGAATCAGCCCCAGCATTTT. It yields the protein CASRGAMNQPQHF.

The chain's CDR3 is CASSLDAPQETQYF. CDR3 coding DNA: TGTGCCAGCAGCTTGGACGCGCCGCAAGAGACCCAGTACTTC. The V call is TRBV5-6, the J call TRBJ2-5; no firm D call. The V end was cut by 0 bases, the J end by 2 bases, with 8 bases between. This CDR3 has 14 amino acids. CDR1 and CDR2 (germline): SGHDT, YYEEEE.

Here the CDR3 DNA reads TGCGCCAGCAGCTTTGACAGGGCGCTGGGTCCGCCTTACTTC. It yields the protein CASSFDRALGPPYF. The chain links TRBV5-1 to TRBJ2-7; 7 bases agree with TRBD1. The CDR3 covers 14 residues. Germline V gene sequence: CDR1 SGHRS, CDR2 YFSETQ. J was trimmed by 13 bases and V by 2 bases; bases with no gene match: 15.

The rearrangement joins TRBV11-2 to TRBJ1-1, with TRBD1 matching 10 bases. Germline V gives CDR1 SGHAT, CDR2 FQNNGV. The CDR3 is made up of 16 amino acids. J lost 1 base, V lost 3 bases, and 5 bases had no gene match. CDR3 DNA: TGTGCCAGCAGCTTGACAGGGGGCGCCGGGAACACTGAAGCTTTCTTT. This sequence encodes CASSLTGGAGNTEAFF.

V usage is TRBV7-3 and J usage is TRBJ1-1; D ambiguous. CDR3 length equals 13 residues. Trimming shortened V by 0 bases and J by 3 bases, and 5 bases separated the two germline ends. Per the germline V gene, CDR1 is SGHTA and CDR2 is FQGTGA. CDR3 amino acids: CASSLTPDTEAFF. CDR3 in DNA: TGTGCCAGCAGCTTAACCCCGGACACTGAAGCTTTCTTT.